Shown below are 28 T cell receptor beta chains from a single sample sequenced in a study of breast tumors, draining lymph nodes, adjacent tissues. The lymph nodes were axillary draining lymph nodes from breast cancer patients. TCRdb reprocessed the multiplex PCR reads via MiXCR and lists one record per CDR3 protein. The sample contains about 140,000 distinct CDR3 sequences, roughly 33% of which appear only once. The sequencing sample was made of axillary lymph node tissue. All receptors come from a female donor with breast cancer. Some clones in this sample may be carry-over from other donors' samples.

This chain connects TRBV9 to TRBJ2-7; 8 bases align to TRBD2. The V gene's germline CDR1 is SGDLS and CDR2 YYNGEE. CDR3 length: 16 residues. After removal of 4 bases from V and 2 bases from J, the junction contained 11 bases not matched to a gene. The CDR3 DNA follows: TGTGCCAGCAGCCCAAGAGGGCGGGGGGCGACCTACGAGCAGTACTTC. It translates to CASSPRGRGATYEQYF.

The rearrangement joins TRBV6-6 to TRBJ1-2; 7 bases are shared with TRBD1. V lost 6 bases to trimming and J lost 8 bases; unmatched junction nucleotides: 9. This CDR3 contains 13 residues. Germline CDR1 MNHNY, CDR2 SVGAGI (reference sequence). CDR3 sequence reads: CASSKTGLGGYTF. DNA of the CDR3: TGTGCCAGCAGCAAGACAGGGTTGGGAGGCTACACCTTC.

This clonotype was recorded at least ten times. The CDR3 DNA follows: TGTGCCAGCAGGGGACAGGGGAACTATGGCTACACCTTC. Residues: CASRGQGNYGYTF. The gene calls are TRBV6-4 and TRBJ1-2; TRBD1 aligns across 10 bases. The germline V gene encodes CDR1 MRHNA and CDR2 SNTAGT. CDR3 length: 13 residues. Losses at the gene ends were 6 bases for V and 2 bases for J; bases not matched to a gene: 0.

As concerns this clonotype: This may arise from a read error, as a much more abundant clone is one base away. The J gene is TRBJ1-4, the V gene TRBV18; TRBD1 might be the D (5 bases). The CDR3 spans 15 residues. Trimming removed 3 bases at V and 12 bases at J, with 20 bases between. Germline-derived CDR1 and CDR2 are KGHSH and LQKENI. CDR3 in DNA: TGTGCCAGCTCACCCCGAGGCGGGGGAAGGGAAGAACTGTTTTTT. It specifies CASSPRGGGREELFF.

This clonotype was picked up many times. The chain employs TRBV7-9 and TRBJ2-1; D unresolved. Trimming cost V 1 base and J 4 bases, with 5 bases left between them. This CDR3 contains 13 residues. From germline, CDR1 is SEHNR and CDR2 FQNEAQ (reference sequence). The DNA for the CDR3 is TGTGCCAGCAGCTTAGAGGCTTACAATGAGCAGTTCTTC. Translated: CASSLEAYNEQFF. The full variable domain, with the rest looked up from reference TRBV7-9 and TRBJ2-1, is DTGVSQNPRHKITKRGQNVTFRCDPISEHNRLYWYRQTLGQGPEFLTYFQNEAQLEKSRLLSDRFSAERPKGSFSTLEIQRTEQGDSAMYLCASSLEAYNEQFFGPGTRLTVL.

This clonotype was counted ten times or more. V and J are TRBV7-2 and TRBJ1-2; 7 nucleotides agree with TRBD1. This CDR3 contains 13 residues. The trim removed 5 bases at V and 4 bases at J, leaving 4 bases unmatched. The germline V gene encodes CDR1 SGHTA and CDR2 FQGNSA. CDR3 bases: TGTGCCAGCAGCATCGACAGGGCCTATGGCTACACCTTC. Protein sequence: CASSIDRAYGYTF.

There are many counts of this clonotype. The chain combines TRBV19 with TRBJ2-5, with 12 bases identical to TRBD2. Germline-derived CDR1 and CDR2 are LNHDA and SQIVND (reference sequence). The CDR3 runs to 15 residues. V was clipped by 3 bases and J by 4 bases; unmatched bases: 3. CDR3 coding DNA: TGTGCCAGTAGTATGCGACTAGCGGGGGCAGAGACCCAGTACTTC. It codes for CASSMRLAGAETQYF.

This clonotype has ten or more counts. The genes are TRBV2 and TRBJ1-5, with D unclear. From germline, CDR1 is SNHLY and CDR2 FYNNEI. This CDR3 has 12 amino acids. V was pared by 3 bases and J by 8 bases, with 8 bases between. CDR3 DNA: TGTGCCAGCAGTGACCCATCTAAGCCCCAGCATTTT. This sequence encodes CASSDPSKPQHF.

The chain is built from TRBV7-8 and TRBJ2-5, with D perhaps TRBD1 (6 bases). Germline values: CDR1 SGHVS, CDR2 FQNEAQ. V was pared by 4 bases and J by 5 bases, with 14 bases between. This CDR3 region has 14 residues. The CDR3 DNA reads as TGTGCCAGCAGCTCACTAGGGGGATCCGAGACCCAGTACTTC. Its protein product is CASSSLGGSETQYF.

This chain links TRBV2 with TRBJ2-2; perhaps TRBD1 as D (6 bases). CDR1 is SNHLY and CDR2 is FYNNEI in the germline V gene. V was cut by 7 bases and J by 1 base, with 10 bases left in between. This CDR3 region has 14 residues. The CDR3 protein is CASIGQKNTGELFF. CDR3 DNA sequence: TGTGCCAGCATAGGACAGAAGAACACCGGGGAGCTGTTTTTT.

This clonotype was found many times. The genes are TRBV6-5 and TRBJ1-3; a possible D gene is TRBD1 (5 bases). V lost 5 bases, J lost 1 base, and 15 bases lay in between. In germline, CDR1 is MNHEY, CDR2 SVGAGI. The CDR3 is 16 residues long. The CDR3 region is CASSHGGVDSGNTIYF. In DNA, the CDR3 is TGTGCCAGCAGTCACGGGGGGGTTGATTCTGGAAACACCATATATTTT.

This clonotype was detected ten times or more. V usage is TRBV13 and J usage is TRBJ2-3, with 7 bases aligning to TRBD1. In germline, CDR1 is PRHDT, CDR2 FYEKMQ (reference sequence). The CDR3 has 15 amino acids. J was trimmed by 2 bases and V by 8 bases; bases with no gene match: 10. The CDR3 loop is CASQIRQGTTDTQYF. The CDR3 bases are TGTGCCAGCCAAATCCGACAGGGAACCACAGATACGCAGTATTTT.

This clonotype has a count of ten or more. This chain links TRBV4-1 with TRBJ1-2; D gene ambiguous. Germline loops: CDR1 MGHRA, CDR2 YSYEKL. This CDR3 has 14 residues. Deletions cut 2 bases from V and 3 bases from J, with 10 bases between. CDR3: CASSQFRGYYGYTF. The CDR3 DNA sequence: TGCGCCAGCAGCCAATTTCGAGGGTACTATGGCTACACCTTC.

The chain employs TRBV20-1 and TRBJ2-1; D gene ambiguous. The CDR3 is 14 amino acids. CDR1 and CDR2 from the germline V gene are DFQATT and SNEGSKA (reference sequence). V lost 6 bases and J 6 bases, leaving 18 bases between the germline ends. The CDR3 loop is CSAITWPPFNEQFF. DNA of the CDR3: TGCAGTGCAATAACTTGGCCCCCGTTCAATGAGCAGTTCTTC.

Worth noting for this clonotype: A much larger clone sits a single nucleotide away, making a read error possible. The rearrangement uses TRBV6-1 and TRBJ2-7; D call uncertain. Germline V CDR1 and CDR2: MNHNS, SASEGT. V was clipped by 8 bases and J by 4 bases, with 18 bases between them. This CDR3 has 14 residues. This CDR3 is CASGPFPGNYEQYF. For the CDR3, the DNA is TGTGCCAGCGGTCCATTCCCAGGCAATTACGAGCAGTACTTC.

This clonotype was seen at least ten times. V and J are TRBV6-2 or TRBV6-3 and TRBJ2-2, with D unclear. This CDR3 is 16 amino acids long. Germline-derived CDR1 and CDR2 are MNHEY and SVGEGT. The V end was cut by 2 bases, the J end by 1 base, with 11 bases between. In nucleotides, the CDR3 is TGTGCCAGCAGTTACGGTCCACGGCTGAACACCGGGGAGCTGTTTTTT. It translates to CASSYGPRLNTGELFF.

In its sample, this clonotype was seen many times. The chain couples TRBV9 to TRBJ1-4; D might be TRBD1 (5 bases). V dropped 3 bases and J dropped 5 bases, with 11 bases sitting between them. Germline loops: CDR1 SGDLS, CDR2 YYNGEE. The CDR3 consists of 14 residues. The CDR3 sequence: CASSGRGVNEKLFF. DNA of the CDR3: TGTGCCAGCAGCGGGAGGGGCGTGAATGAAAAACTGTTTTTT.

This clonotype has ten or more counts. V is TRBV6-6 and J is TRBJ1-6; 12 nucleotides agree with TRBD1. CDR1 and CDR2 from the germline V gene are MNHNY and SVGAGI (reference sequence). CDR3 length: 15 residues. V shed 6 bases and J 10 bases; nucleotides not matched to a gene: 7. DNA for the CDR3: TGTGCCAGCAGGTCGGGACAGGGGGCATTATCACCCCTCCACTTT. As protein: CASRSGQGALSPLHF.

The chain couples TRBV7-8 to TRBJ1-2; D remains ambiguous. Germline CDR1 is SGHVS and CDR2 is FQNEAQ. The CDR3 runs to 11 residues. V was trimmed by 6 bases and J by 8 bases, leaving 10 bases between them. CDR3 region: CASRAPGGYTF. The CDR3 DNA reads TGTGCCAGCAGGGCCCCCGGGGGCTACACCTTC.

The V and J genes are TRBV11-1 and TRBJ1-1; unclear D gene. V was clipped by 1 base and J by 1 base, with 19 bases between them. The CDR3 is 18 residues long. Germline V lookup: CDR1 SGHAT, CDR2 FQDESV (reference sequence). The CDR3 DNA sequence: TGTGCCAGCAGCTTAGGCACCACGAGGAGGACTGGGAACACTGAAGCTTTCTTT. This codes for CASSLGTTRRTGNTEAFF.

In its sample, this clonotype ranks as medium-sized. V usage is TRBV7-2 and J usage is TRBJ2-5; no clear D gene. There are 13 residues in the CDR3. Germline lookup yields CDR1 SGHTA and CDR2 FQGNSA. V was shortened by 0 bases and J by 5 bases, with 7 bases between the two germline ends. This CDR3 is CASSLASTETQYF. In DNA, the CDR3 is TGTGCCAGCAGCTTAGCCAGTACGGAGACCCAGTACTTC. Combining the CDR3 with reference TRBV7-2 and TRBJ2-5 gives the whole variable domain GAGVSQSPSNKVTEKGKDVELRCDPISGHTALYWYRQSLGQGLEFLIYFQGNSAPDKSGLPSDRFSAERTGGSVSTLTIQRTQQEDSAVYLCASSLASTETQYFGPGTRLLVL.

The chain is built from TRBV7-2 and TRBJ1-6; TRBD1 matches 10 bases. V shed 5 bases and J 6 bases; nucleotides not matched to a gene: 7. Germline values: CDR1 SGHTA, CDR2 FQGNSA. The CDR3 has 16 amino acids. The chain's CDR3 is CASSKDRGLRNSPLHF. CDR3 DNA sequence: TGTGCCAGCAGCAAGGACAGGGGGTTGCGTAATTCACCCCTCCACTTT.

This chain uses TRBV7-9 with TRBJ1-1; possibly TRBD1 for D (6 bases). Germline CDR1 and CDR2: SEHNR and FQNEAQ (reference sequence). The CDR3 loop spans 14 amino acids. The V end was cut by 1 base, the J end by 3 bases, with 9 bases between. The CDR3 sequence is CASSLENRDTEAFF. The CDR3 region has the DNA TGTGCCAGCAGCTTAGAAAACAGGGACACTGAAGCTTTCTTT.

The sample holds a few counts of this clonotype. The CDR3 coding sequence is TGTGCCAGCAGTGAACTGGGGGAACTCACAGATACGCAGTATTTT. Amino acid sequence: CASSELGELTDTQYF. The gene calls are TRBV6-1 and TRBJ2-3; D assignment may be TRBD1 or TRBD2 (5 bases each). CDR3 length equals 15 residues. Germline V CDR1 and CDR2: MNHNS, SASEGT. V was shortened by 2 bases and J by 2 bases, with 11 bases between the two germline ends.

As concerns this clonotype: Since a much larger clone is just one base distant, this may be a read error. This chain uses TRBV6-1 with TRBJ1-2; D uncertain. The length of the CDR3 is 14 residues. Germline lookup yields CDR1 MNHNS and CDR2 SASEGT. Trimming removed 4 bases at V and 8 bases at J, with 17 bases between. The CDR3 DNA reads TGTGCCAGCAGTGGGGGAACAGCTGCTATGGGCTACACCTTC. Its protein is CASSGGTAAMGYTF.

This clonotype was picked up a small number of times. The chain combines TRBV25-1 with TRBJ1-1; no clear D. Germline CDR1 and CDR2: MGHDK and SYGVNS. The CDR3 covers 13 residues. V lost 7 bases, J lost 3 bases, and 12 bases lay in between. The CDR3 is CASNGGWDTEAFF. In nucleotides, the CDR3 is TGTGCCAGCAACGGAGGGTGGGACACTGAAGCTTTCTTT. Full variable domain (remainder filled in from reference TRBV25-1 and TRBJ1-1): EADIYQTPRYLVIGTGKKITLECSQTMGHDKMYWYQQDPGMELHLIHYSYGVNSTEKGDLSSESTVSRIRTEHFPLTLESARPSHTSQYLCASNGGWDTEAFFGQGTRLTVV.

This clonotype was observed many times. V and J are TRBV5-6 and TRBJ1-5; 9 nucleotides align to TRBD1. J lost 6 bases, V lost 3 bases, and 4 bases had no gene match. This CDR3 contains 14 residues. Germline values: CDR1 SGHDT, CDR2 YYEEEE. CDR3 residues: CASSYTGGGQPQHF. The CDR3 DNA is TGTGCCAGCAGCTATACAGGGGGCGGTCAGCCCCAGCATTTT. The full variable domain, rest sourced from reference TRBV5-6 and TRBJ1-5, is DAGVTQSPTHLIKTRGQQVTLRCSPKSGHDTVSWYQQALGQGPQFIFQYYEEEERQRGNFPDRFSGHQFPNYSSELNVNALLLGDSALYLCASSYTGGGQPQHFGDGTRLSIL.

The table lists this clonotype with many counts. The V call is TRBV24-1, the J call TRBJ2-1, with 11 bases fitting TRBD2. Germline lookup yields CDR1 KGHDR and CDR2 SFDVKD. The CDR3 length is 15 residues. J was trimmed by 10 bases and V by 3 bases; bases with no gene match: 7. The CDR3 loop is CATSDATSGGPEQFF. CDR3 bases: TGTGCCACCAGTGATGCAACTAGCGGGGGACCCGAGCAGTTCTTC.